This T cell receptor (beta chain) was captured by sequencing in a study of cytomegalovirus exposure and HLA in healthy donors. V was cut by 5 bases and J by 3 bases, with 11 bases left in between. CDR1 and CDR2 from the germline V gene are SGHTA and FQGNSA. CDR3 length equals 14 residues. Here immunoSEQ multiplex PCR was the method, and the copy in TCRdb shows in-frame clones only, minus some. The top ten hold approximately 4% of the sample, which has approximately 80,000 clones, over 85% seen once. This clone has just one count. The sequenced sample consisted of PBMCs. The chain uses TRBV7-2 and TRBJ1-5; D perhaps matches TRBD1 (6 bases). This receptor was identified in a young woman in good health and CMV-seronegative. In nucleotides, the CDR3 is TGTGCCAGCAGCCCACAGGGAATCAATCAGCCCCAGCATTTT. Its translation is CASSPQGINQPQHF.